Here is one T cell receptor beta chain with its context. Its matching antigen is unknown. The entry originates in a study of T-cell memory formation after mild COVID-19. General observations from the study: Prior to infection, memory already included some responding clones, suggesting cross-reactive memory joined.

Researchers used 5'RACE with constant-segment primers to make TCR alpha and TCR beta cDNA libraries that carry sample barcodes and UMIs. MiXCR, applied by TCRdb to the 5' RACE reads, yields one record per CDR3 protein. Altogether about 150,000 distinct CDR3 sequences are present, approximately 15% being singletons, with the ten largest covering roughly an eighth. The TCR originated in an adult woman who had mild COVID-19 (a few samples of this study predate the infection). Cell type and time point are not known. Sequences were obtained from PBMCs or a T cell subset sorted from them (not recorded which).

Here the CDR3 reads CASRTGTHPFEQFF. CDR3 nucleotides: TGTGCCAGCAGAACCGGGACCCACCCCTTCGAGCAGTTCTTC. J is TRBJ2-1 and V is TRBV6-4; D might be TRBD1 or TRBD2, each matching 5 bases. Trimming removed 6 bases from V and 10 bases from J, with 19 bases in between. The germline gives CDR1 MRHNA, CDR2 SNTAGT. The CDR3 sequence is 14 residues long.